The subject of this entry is one T cell receptor beta chain. Its specificity is not known. From germline, CDR1 is LNHNV and CDR2 YYDKDF (reference sequence). Trimming pared 0 bases from V and 0 bases from J, leaving 14 bases between. The CDR3 is 17 amino acids. This sample is drawn from a study of shared clonotypes between healthy human individuals. Overall study: Each donor's CD4 naive and CD4 memory cells filled three plates apiece, CD8 naive two, and CD8 memory one.

Naivety among CD8 cells was defined by CD45RO negativity and positive CCR7 selection, thereby excluding terminally differentiated effector memory CD45RA+ cells. The assay was immunoSEQ multiplex PCR, and TCRdb's table has in-frame clones only and misses some. The sample has approximately 600,000 clones; about 95% are singletons. Study results and limitations: A few donors had 5% to 6.5% of their naive CD4 clonotypes in common. Lower generation probabilities were found for non-shared clonotypes than for those shared by all four donors.

The TCR sequence derives from a woman aged 25-40 years in good health. V and J are TRBV15 and TRBJ1-2, with D possibly TRBD1 on 5 matching bases. The sequencing sample was made of naive CD8+ T cells sorted from blood. The CDR3 coding sequence is TGTGCCACCAGCAGAGATGGGTCGACAGTTGCTAACTATGGCTACACCTTC. This translates into CATSRDGSTVANYGYTF. Together with reference TRBV15 and TRBJ1-2, the CDR3 gives the full variable domain: DAMVIQNPRYQVTQFGKPVTLSCSQTLNHNVMYWYQQKSSQAPKLLFHYYDKDFNNEADTPDNFQSRRPNTSFCFLDIRSPGLGDTAMYLCATSRDGSTVANYGYTFGSGTRLTVV.